A selection of T cell receptor beta chains follows, all from one sample in a study of blood T cells in healthy people across ages. TCRdb called the 5' RACE reads again in MiXCR, with one record for every CDR3 protein. The sample has about 1.4 million distinct CDR3 sequences; almost 60% are singletons. The material sequenced was blood. The receptors originated from a man aged 18 to 29 in good health. CDR3s include the opening cysteine and the closing phenylalanine or tryptophan. The D gene is left open where the match is weak. Clone size is given for some rows only: seen once, a few or many times, or a class if the clone is expanded.

TRBD1	TRBV5-6	TRBJ2-1	17	.	TGTGCCAGCAGCTGCCAGAGCCGGGACAGGGGGGTGAATGAGCAGTTCTTC	CASSCQSRDRGVNEQFF
TRBD1	TRBV20-1	TRBJ2-5	14	.	TGCAGTGCTATTGGGACAGGGGGCATGTGGGAGCAGTACTTC	CSAIGTGGMWEQYF
.	TRBV7-2	TRBJ2-7	14	.	TGTGCCAGCAGCTTAACCCGGACAGTTCGCGAGCAGTACTTC	CASSLTRTVREQYF
.	TRBV11-2	TRBJ2-1	13	.	TGTGCCAGCAGCCCACGGGTGGGTGGTGAGCAGTTCTTC	CASSPRVGGEQFF
.	TRBV6-5	TRBJ2-4	14	.	TGTGCCAGCAGTTACTCACAGGGATCGGACATTCAGTACTTC	CASSYSQGSDIQYF
TRBD1	TRBV6-5	TRBJ2-7	14	few	TGTGCCAGCAGTCGGGGACAGCCCTTCTACGAGCAGTACTTC	CASSRGQPFYEQYF
.	TRBV9	TRBJ2-1	14	few	TGTGCCAGCAGCGTAGCGGGGGGCCCCCATGAGCAGTTCTTC	CASSVAGGPHEQFF
.	TRBV10-3	TRBJ2-7	9	.	TGTGCCCCTCCCTACGAGCAGTACTTC	CAPPYEQYF
.	TRBV5-6	TRBJ2-6	17	.	TGTGCCAGCGAGTCGGCGGGGCTAACCTCTGGGGCCAACGTCCTGACTTTC	CASESAGLTSGANVLTF
TRBD2	TRBV4-1	TRBJ2-7	16	.	TGCGCCAGCAGCCCATCGGGACTAGGGGCGTCCTACGAGCAGTACTTC	CASSPSGLGASYEQYF
TRBD1	TRBV12-3/TRBV12-4	TRBJ2-1	16	.	TGTGCCAGCAGTTGGCCTGACAGGGGGCTTGTCTATGAGCAGTTCTTC	CASSWPDRGLVYEQFF
.	TRBV10-3	TRBJ1-4	15	.	TGTGCCATCAGTGAGCTGGGGGCGCCTAATGAAAAACTGTTTTTT	CAISELGAPNEKLFF
TRBD2	TRBV9	TRBJ2-1	16	.	TGTGCCAGCAGCGCCCAGTCGGGGGGAGCCTACAATGAGCAGTTCTTC	CASSAQSGGAYNEQFF
TRBD1	TRBV6-1	TRBJ1-1	11	.	TGTGCCAGTGGGACAGAAGCTGAAGCTTTCTTT	CASGTEAEAFF
TRBD1	TRBV4-3	TRBJ2-2	18	.	TGCGCCAGCAGCCATCGCCTTGGGACAGGGGGAATCGGCGGGGAGCTGTTTTTT	CASSHRLGTGGIGGELFF
.	TRBV5-1	TRBJ2-1	13	.	TGCGCCAGCAGCTTGGCCGAGGTCCATGAGCAGTTCTTC	CASSLAEVHEQFF
.	TRBV11-2	TRBJ2-1	17	once	TGTGCCAGCAGCTTAGATCTAGGGCGGGCCTCCTACAATGAGCAGTTCTTC	CASSLDLGRASYNEQFF
.	TRBV5-1	TRBJ2-1	16	.	TGCGCCAGCAGCTTGGCAGGAGGGGACCCTTACAATGAGCAGTTCTTC	CASSLAGGDPYNEQFF
.	TRBV11-2	TRBJ2-7	15	.	TGTGCCAGCAGCCATTTCTCCGGTGGCGCTTACGAGCAGTACTTC	CASSHFSGGAYEQYF
TRBD2	TRBV20-1	TRBJ2-1	13	many	TGCAGTGCTAGACTAGCGGGAGGCAATGAGCAGTTCTTC	CSARLAGGNEQFF
TRBD1	TRBV12-3/TRBV12-4	TRBJ1-2	18	.	TGTGCCAGCAGGCGACCACGGGACAGGGGGCGCAGGGTCTACGGCTACACCTTC	CASRRPRDRGRRVYGYTF
TRBD2	TRBV5-1	TRBJ2-7	15	.	TGCGCCAGCAGCTTTCTAGCGGGAGCCTCCTACGAGCAGTACTTC	CASSFLAGASYEQYF
.	TRBV7-8	TRBJ2-3	15	.	TGTGCCAGCAGCGGGGAGGAGGGAGACACAGATACGCAGTATTTT	CASSGEEGDTDTQYF
TRBD1	TRBV29-1	TRBJ2-7	14	medium-sized	TGCAGCGTTGAAGGGACAGGGGAATCCTACGAGCAGTACTTC	CSVEGTGESYEQYF
TRBD1	TRBV4-2	TRBJ1-6	15	few	TGTGCCAGCAGCCAAGGGGACAGGGGGCAATCACCCCTCCACTTT	CASSQGDRGQSPLHF
.	TRBV12-3/TRBV12-4	TRBJ1-6	12	few	TGTGCCAGCAGTTTCGGCGGTTCACCCCTCCACTTT	CASSFGGSPLHF
.	TRBV30	TRBJ2-6	16	.	TGTGCCTGGAGTGCCCCTGATTGGTCCGGGGCCAACGTCCTGACTTTC	CAWSAPDWSGANVLTF
TRBD2	TRBV12-3/TRBV12-4	TRBJ2-1	16	.	TGTGCCAGCAGCTCCGAGCTAGCGGGGGGGCGGAATGAGCAGTTCTTC	CASSSELAGGRNEQFF
.	TRBV4-1	TRBJ1-2	16	.	TGCGCCAGCAGCCAAGAGGCCTCAGGGTTTGGCTATGGCTACACCTTC	CASSQEASGFGYGYTF
.	TRBV28	TRBJ2-7	14	.	TGTGCCAGCAGTTTAGCCAGCTCCGGCTACGAGCAGTACTTC	CASSLASSGYEQYF
TRBD2	TRBV9	TRBJ2-7	15	few	TGTGCCAGCAGTCCTACCAGGGACTATACCTACGAGCAGTACTTC	CASSPTRDYTYEQYF
.	TRBV6-6	TRBJ2-7	13	few	TGTGCCAGCAGTTCTTTGGACAGCTACGAGCAGTACTTC	CASSSLDSYEQYF
.	TRBV7-9	TRBJ1-2	13	.	TGTGCCAGCAGCTTAAGAACTGCGGATGACTACACCTTC	CASSLRTADDYTF
TRBD1	TRBV29-1	TRBJ2-7	13	.	TGCAGCGCTGGTCAGGGGGTAACCTACGAGCAGTACTTC	CSAGQGVTYEQYF
.	TRBV12-3/TRBV12-4	TRBJ2-1	14	.	TGTGCCAGCAGTTTGCGTAGGCGGGTCAATGAGCAGTTCTTC	CASSLRRRVNEQFF
.	TRBV21-1	TRBJ2-1	13	.	TGTGCCCGAGGACTAGCGGGAGGAAATGAGCAGTTCTTC	CARGLAGGNEQFF
.	TRBV29-1	TRBJ2-3	10	.	TGCAGCGTTGGGGCCGGTGCGCAGTATTTT	CSVGAGAQYF
.	TRBV28	TRBJ1-2	14	.	TGTGCCAGCAGCAGAGGTGGCAGCTCCTATGGCTACACCTTC	CASSRGGSSYGYTF
.	TRBV29-1	TRBJ2-3	13	.	TGCAGCGGTGGACAGCTAGGCGCAGATACGCAGTATTTT	CSGGQLGADTQYF
.	TRBV12-3/TRBV12-4	TRBJ1-2	13	.	TGTGCCAGCAGTTTATGGGTGTGGGGAGGCTACACCTTC	CASSLWVWGGYTF
TRBD1	TRBV4-1	TRBJ2-1	15	.	TGCGCCAGCAGCCAAGCCGGGACAGGGTCCAATGAGCAGTTCTTC	CASSQAGTGSNEQFF
TRBD2	TRBV5-1	TRBJ2-2	15	.	TGCGCCAGCAGCCTCTCTAGCGGGAGTCCTGGGGAGCTGTTTTTT	CASSLSSGSPGELFF
.	TRBV2	TRBJ1-4	16	.	TGTGCCAGCAGTGAAGGGGGTCTCGCAACTAATGAAAAACTGTTTTTT	CASSEGGLATNEKLFF
TRBD2	TRBV12-5	TRBJ2-3	16	.	TGTGCTAGTGGTTTGATACTAGCGGGAGAAGCAGATACGCAGTATTTT	CASGLILAGEADTQYF
TRBD1	TRBV29-1	TRBJ2-1	16	.	TGCAGCGTTGTAAGGAACCGGGGCAGGGGGTTTAATGAGCAGTTCTTC	CSVVRNRGRGFNEQFF